The clone carrying this T cell receptor beta chain was seen only once. Its cognate antigen is unknown. The data were produced by immunoSEQ multiplex PCR, yet TCRdb's version contains in-frame clones alone and is incomplete. This sample yields about 100,000 clones, of which approximately 91% are seen a single time; 0.13% to 0.15% belongs to the top ten. This entry belongs to a study of siplizumab effects on memory and regulatory T cells. The study's findings and limits: In the presence of siplizumab, alloreactive sequences traceable to unstimulated CD4+ memory cells were significantly reduced.

Sequencing was carried out using CD4+ T cells sorted from blood. The sequence came from a human donor in good health.

The CDR3 spells CASRIGMPPYEQYF. CDR3 coding DNA: TGTGCCAGCAGGATCGGGATGCCCCCCTACGAGCAGTACTTC. This sequence joins TRBV7-2 and TRBJ2-7; D is perhaps TRBD2 (5 bases). Trimming shortened V by 6 bases and J by 2 bases, and 14 bases separated the two germline ends. Germline CDR1 and CDR2: SGHTA and FQGNSA. The CDR3 consists of 14 residues.